A selection of T cell receptor beta chains follows, all from one sample in a study of T-cell memory formation after mild COVID-19. TCRdb reprocessed the 5' RACE reads via MiXCR and lists one record per CDR3 protein. The table records 200,000 to 300,000 distinct CDR3 sequences, less than 20% of them present only once. Sequenced sample: PBMCs or a T cell subset sorted from them (not recorded which). These TCRs come from an adult woman who had mild COVID-19 (a few samples of this study predate the infection). Cell type and time point are not known. Each CDR3 is given with its conserved first and last residue. Fields, in order: J gene, D gene, V gene, clone size, CDR3 length, CDR3 protein, CDR3 DNA. D genes are given only for firm matches. Only some rows state a clone size, as once, few, many or a class for expanded clones.

TRBJ2-2	-	TRBV29-1	few	14	CSVLDRLNTGELFF	TGCAGCGTACTAGACAGGTTGAACACCGGGGAGCTGTTTTTT
TRBJ2-1	TRBD1	TRBV20-1	-	13	CSAPGQGGNEQFF	TGCAGTGCCCCGGGACAGGGCGGAAATGAGCAGTTCTTC
TRBJ2-3	-	TRBV29-1	few	13	CSVRQGSTDTQYF	TGCAGCGTTCGTCAGGGGAGCACAGATACGCAGTATTTT
TRBJ2-7	TRBD1	TRBV7-9	-	16	CASSTSDRDSSYEQYF	TGTGCCAGCAGCACCTCGGACAGGGACAGCTCCTACGAGCAGTACTTC
TRBJ2-7	TRBD2	TRBV6-2/TRBV6-3	many	21	CASSYGPRTGTSGVRSYEQYF	TGTGCCAGCAGTTACGGACCACGAACCGGGACTAGCGGGGTACGCTCCTACGAGCAGTACTTC
TRBJ1-1	-	TRBV7-6	-	15	CASSLVRDLNTEAFF	TGTGCCAGCAGCTTAGTGCGGGACCTCAACACTGAAGCTTTCTTT
TRBJ1-5	-	TRBV15	many	17	CATSRDSGQSSNQPQHF	TGTGCCACCAGCAGAGATTCCGGACAGTCTAGCAATCAGCCCCAGCATTTT
TRBJ2-7	-	TRBV7-8	many	14	CASSLGQSNYEQYF	TGTGCCAGCAGCTTGGGCCAGTCCAACTACGAGCAGTACTTC
TRBJ1-2	TRBD1	TRBV18	-	15	CASSPGTGRNYGYTF	TGTGCCAGCTCACCGGGGACAGGGAGAAACTATGGCTACACCTTC
TRBJ1-5	-	TRBV7-8	-	13	CASSFTRDQPQHF	TGTGCCAGCAGCTTCACAAGGGATCAGCCCCAGCATTTT
TRBJ1-1	TRBD1	TRBV24-1	few	16	CATSGRTGGTNTEAFF	TGTGCCACCAGTGGCCGGACAGGGGGCACGAACACTGAAGCTTTCTTT
TRBJ1-3	TRBD1	TRBV3-1	-	17	CASSQYPTGASGNTIYF	TGTGCCAGCAGCCAATATCCCACAGGGGCCTCTGGAAACACCATATATTTT
TRBJ2-7	TRBD2	TRBV30	-	12	CASETSEAAQYF	TGTGCCTCCGAGACTAGCGAAGCAGCGCAGTACTTC
TRBJ2-3	-	TRBV7-9	few	13	CASQRGAADTQYF	TGTGCCAGCCAACGGGGGGCCGCAGATACGCAGTATTTT
TRBJ2-7	-	TRBV29-1	-	12	CSFGETSYEQYF	TGCAGCTTCGGGGAAACCTCTTACGAGCAGTACTTC
TRBJ2-3	-	TRBV12-3/TRBV12-4	-	14	CASSLAPGRNTQYF	TGTGCCAGCAGTTTAGCGCCTGGACGAAATACGCAGTATTTT
TRBJ2-2	-	TRBV27	-	16	CASSFFGGPEPGELFF	TGTGCCAGCAGTTTTTTCGGGGGGCCCGAGCCCGGGGAGCTGTTTTTT
TRBJ2-3	TRBD2	TRBV18	-	14	CASSPPLAEDTQYF	TGTGCCAGCTCACCACCACTAGCGGAAGATACGCAGTATTTT
TRBJ2-3	TRBD1	TRBV7-9	few	16	CASSPGTGVNTDTQYF	TGTGCCAGCAGCCCCGGCACAGGGGTGAACACAGATACGCAGTATTTT
TRBJ2-7	TRBD1	TRBV7-2	-	14	CASSLTGQTYEQYF	TGTGCCAGCAGCTTAACGGGACAGACCTACGAGCAGTACTTC
TRBJ2-1	TRBD2	TRBV7-2	few	15	CASSLDGTSFNEQFF	TGTGCCAGCAGCTTAGATGGGACTAGCTTCAATGAGCAGTTCTTC
TRBJ1-1	-	TRBV3-1	-	14	CASSRATDNTEAFF	TGTGCCAGCAGCCGCGCAACAGATAACACTGAAGCTTTCTTT
TRBJ2-5	-	TRBV5-1	few	11	CASSWGETQYF	TGCGCCAGCAGCTGGGGGGAGACCCAGTACTTC
TRBJ1-5	TRBD1	TRBV2	few	15	CASSAPGTVNQPQHF	TGTGCCAGCAGTGCACCTGGGACAGTTAATCAGCCCCAGCATTTT
TRBJ2-3	-	TRBV10-3	-	13	CAISRLAPDTQYF	TGTGCCATCAGCCGCTTAGCCCCAGATACGCAGTATTTT
TRBJ2-7	TRBD1	TRBV7-9	-	14	CASSFRDRGREQYF	TGTGCCAGCAGCTTCCGGGACAGGGGGCGAGAGCAGTACTTC
TRBJ1-2	-	TRBV20-1	-	16	CSAAPRGTPGIYGYTF	TGCAGTGCCGCCCCGCGGGGGACACCAGGGATCTATGGCTACACCTTC
TRBJ2-4	-	TRBV5-1	many	15	CASSLGGSTKNIQYF	TGCGCCAGCAGCTTGGGAGGGAGTACCAAAAACATTCAGTACTTC
TRBJ2-5	TRBD1	TRBV20-1	-	16	CSASSGNRGLQETQYF	TGCAGTGCTAGTTCTGGAAACAGGGGGCTGCAAGAGACCCAGTACTTC
TRBJ1-1	TRBD1	TRBV5-1	many	14	CASSLTGMNTEAFF	TGTGCCAGCAGTTTGACAGGGATGAACACTGAAGCTTTCTTT
TRBJ2-2	-	TRBV4-3	once	16	CASSPRPGSNTGELFF	TGCGCCAGCAGCCCTCGTCCCGGGAGTAACACCGGGGAGCTGTTTTTT
TRBJ2-1	TRBD2	TRBV19	few	14	CASSILAGGREQFF	TGTGCCAGTAGTATTCTAGCGGGGGGGAGGGAGCAGTTCTTC
TRBJ2-3	TRBD2	TRBV5-1	-	16	CASSAASGGATDTQYF	TGCGCCAGCAGCGCTGCTAGCGGGGGGGCCACCGATACGCAGTATTTT
TRBJ2-2	-	TRBV20-1	few	15	CSARVGQGNTGELFF	TGCAGTGCTAGAGTAGGGCAGGGGAACACCGGGGAGCTGTTTTTT
TRBJ1-5	-	TRBV19	-	13	CASRQGPNQPQHF	TGTGCCAGTAGGCAGGGTCCCAATCAGCCCCAGCATTTT
TRBJ2-2	-	TRBV7-6	few	15	CASSLVVGGTGELFF	TGTGCCAGCAGCTTAGTCGTGGGAGGCACCGGGGAGCTGTTTTTT
TRBJ2-2	-	TRBV12-3/TRBV12-4	-	14	CASSLGQVTGELFF	TGTGCCAGCAGTTTAGGTCAGGTCACCGGGGAGCTGTTTTTT
TRBJ2-3	-	TRBV20-1	-	15	CSAPNSAEVTDTQYF	TGCAGTGCGCCGAATAGCGCGGAGGTCACAGATACGCAGTATTTT
TRBJ2-3	-	TRBV6-6	-	17	CASRPGEYGGSTDTQYF	TGTGCCAGCCGCCCCGGGGAGTACGGGGGTAGCACAGATACGCAGTATTTT
TRBJ2-2	TRBD2	TRBV12-3/TRBV12-4	-	13	CATGRGDTGELFF	TGTGCCACTGGGCGGGGGGACACCGGGGAGCTGTTTTTT
TRBJ2-7	-	TRBV6-2/TRBV6-3	few	14	CASTLEGPAYEQYF	TGTGCCAGCACCCTAGAGGGTCCCGCCTACGAGCAGTACTTC
TRBJ1-6	TRBD1	TRBV20-1	-	17	CSAPTVGTGYANSPLNF	TGCAGTGCCCCAACCGTAGGGACAGGCTACGCTAATTCACCCCTCAACTTT
TRBJ1-1	-	TRBV15	many	14	CATSRDRGNTEAFF	TGTGCCACCAGCAGAGATAGGGGGAACACTGAAGCTTTCTTT
TRBJ1-1	-	TRBV24-1	-	13	CATSDFMGTEAFF	TGTGCCACCAGTGATTTCATGGGGACTGAAGCTTTCTTT
TRBJ2-6	-	TRBV7-7	many	14	CASSPTSGANVLTF	TGTGCCAGCAGCCCGACTTCAGGGGCCAACGTCCTGACTTTC